This T cell receptor (beta chain) was sequenced in a study of blood T cell repertoires in COVID-19. The V segment lost 4 bases and the J segment 1 base; nucleotides outside the gene matches: 0. In germline, CDR1 is SNHLY, CDR2 FYNNEI. The CDR3 is 15 amino acids. Generated by immunoSEQ multiplex PCR, the TCRdb table keeps only in-frame clones and is missing some. The sample yields more than 100,000 clones, 65% to 85% seen once. The sequence came from a woman of 80 years or more with acute or convalescent COVID-19. The genes are TRBV2 and TRBJ2-2; 10 bases match TRBD2. Sequencing was performed on peripheral blood. The CDR3 sequence: CASSGTSGNTGELFF. CDR3 coding DNA: TGTGCCAGCAGTGGGACTAGCGGGAACACCGGGGAGCTGTTTTTT.